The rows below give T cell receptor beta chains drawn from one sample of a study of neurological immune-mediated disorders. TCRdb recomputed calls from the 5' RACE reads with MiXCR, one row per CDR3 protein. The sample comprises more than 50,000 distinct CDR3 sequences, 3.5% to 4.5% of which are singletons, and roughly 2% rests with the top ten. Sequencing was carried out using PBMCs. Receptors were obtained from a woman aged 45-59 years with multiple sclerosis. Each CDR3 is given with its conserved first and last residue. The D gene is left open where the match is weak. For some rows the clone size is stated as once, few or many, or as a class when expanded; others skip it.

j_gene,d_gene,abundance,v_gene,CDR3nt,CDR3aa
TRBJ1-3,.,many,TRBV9,TGTGCCAGCAGCGTAAACGTCGGGTGGGGAAACACCATATATTTT,CASSVNVGWGNTIYF
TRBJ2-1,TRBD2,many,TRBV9,TGTGCCAGCAGCCGCACCCTAGCGGGAGGACACAATGAGCAGTTCTTC,CASSRTLAGGHNEQFF
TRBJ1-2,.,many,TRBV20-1,TGCAGTGCTAGAGATCACAGAAGCTATGGCTACACCTTC,CSARDHRSYGYTF
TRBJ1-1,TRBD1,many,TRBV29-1,TGCAGCGTTGGACAGGGGGAAGCTTTCTTT,CSVGQGEAFF
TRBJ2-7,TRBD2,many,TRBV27,TGTGCCAGCAGTTTCACGGGAGGAGGCTACGAGCAGTACTTC,CASSFTGGGYEQYF
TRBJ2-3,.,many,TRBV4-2,TGTGCCAGCAGCCAGTCAGTCTCGGTTGGGGGTCCGCAGTATTTT,CASSQSVSVGGPQYF
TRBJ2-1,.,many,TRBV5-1,TGCGCCAGCAGCTTGACGCGGGATAACTACAATGAGCAGTTCTTC,CASSLTRDNYNEQFF
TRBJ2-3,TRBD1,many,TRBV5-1,TGCGCCAGCACCTGGAGCGGACAGGGCACAGATACGCAGTATTTT,CASTWSGQGTDTQYF
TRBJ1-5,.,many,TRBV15,TGTGCCACCAGCAGAGCGGGGAACGGCAATCAGCCCCAGAATTTT,CATSRAGNGNQPQNF
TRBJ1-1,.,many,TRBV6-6,TGTGCCAGCGGATCAAGACTGAACACTGAAGCTTTCTTT,CASGSRLNTEAFF
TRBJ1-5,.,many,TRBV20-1,TGCAGTGCTCTAGGGGGGCATTCTAATAGCTATAACAATCAGCCCCAGCATTTT,CSALGGHSNSYNNQPQHF
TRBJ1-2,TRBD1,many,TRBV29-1,TGCAGCGTTGTCAGGACAGGGTATGGCTACACCTTC,CSVVRTGYGYTF
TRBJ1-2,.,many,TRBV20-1,TGCAGTGCTAGCGGGGGGATTAACTATGGCTACACCTTC,CSASGGINYGYTF
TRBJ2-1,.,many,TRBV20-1,TGCAGTGCTAGAGTCGGGGGCTTGTACAATGAGCAGTTCTTC,CSARVGGLYNEQFF
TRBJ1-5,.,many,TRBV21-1,TGTGCCAGCAGCACACCTAACAGGGATCAGCCCCAGAATTTT,CASSTPNRDQPQNF
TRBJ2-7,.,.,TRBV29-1,TGCAGCGTTGAAGCAGTGGGATCGAGCTCCTACGAGCAGTACTTC,CSVEAVGSSSYEQYF
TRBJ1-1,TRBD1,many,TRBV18,TGTGCCAGCTCACCGGGACAGGGGGTTGAAGCTTTCTTT,CASSPGQGVEAFF
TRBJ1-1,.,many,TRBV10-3,TGTGCCATCAGTGAGAACCGGGAGAACACTGAAGCTTTCTTT,CAISENRENTEAFF
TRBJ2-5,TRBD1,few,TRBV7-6,TGTGCCAGCAGCATGGGACAGATTCAAGAAACCCAGTACTTC,CASSMGQIQETQYF
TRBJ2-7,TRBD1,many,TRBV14,TGTGCCAGCAGCCGACAGGGACGGTACGAGCAGTACTTC,CASSRQGRYEQYF
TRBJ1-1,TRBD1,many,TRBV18,TGTGCCAGCTCAATCTCACAGGGGGCTACGAACACTGAAGCTTTCTTT,CASSISQGATNTEAFF
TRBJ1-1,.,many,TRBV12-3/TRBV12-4,TGTGCCAGCAGTTTATCTGGAAACACTGAAGCTTTCTTT,CASSLSGNTEAFF
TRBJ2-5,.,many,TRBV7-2,TGTGCCAGCCATGGGCGACTACAAGAGACCCAGTACTTC,CASHGRLQETQYF
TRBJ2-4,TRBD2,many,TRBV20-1,TGCAGTGCTCTCCTCGGGACTAGCGAAAACATTCAGTACTTC,CSALLGTSENIQYF
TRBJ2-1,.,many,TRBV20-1,TGCAGTGCTGGATACAATGAGCAGTTCTTC,CSAGYNEQFF
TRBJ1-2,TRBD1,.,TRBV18,TGTGCCAGCTCACCAACAGGGGACGGCTACACCTTC,CASSPTGDGYTF
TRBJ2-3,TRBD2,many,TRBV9,TGTGCCAGCAGCGTAACGGGACTAGGGGATACGCAGTATTTT,CASSVTGLGDTQYF
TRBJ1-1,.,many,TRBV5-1,TGCGCCAGCAGCAGGGGAGAGGGTAAGACTGAAGCTTTCTTT,CASSRGEGKTEAFF
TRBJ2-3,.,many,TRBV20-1,TGCAGTGCTAGTCCCTTACCGGGAACTCGGGATACGCAGTATTTT,CSASPLPGTRDTQYF
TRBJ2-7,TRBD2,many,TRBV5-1,TGCGCCAGCAGCACGGGACTAGATCTCTACGAGCAGTACTTC,CASSTGLDLYEQYF
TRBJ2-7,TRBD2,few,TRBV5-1,TGCGCCAGCAGCTTGTCAACTAGCGGGTCCTACGAGCAGTACTTC,CASSLSTSGSYEQYF
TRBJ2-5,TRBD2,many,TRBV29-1,TGCAGCTATAAAGGGGAGGGTCAAGAGACCCAGTACTTC,CSYKGEGQETQYF
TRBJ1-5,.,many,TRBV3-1,TGTGCCAGCAGCCACGAGGGCCATCAGCCCCAGCATTTT,CASSHEGHQPQHF
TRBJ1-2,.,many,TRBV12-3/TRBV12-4,TGTGCCAGCAGTCCGGTACGGGGGTATGGCTACACCTTC,CASSPVRGYGYTF
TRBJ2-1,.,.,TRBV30,TGTGCCTGGAGTCAACACCCGAGCTCCTACAATGAGCAGTTCTTC,CAWSQHPSSYNEQFF
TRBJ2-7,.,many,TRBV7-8,TGTGCCAGCAGCCCTATCCCAGGAGCCAGGTACTTC,CASSPIPGARYF
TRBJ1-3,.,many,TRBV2,TGTGCCATCATGCGCAGGGTGCGAGGAAACACCATATATTTT,CAIMRRVRGNTIYF
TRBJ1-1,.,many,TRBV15,TGTGCCACCAGCAGATCCAGGACCGGGAACACTGAAGCTTTCTTT,CATSRSRTGNTEAFF
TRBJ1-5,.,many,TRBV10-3,TGTGCCATCAGTGAGACGTTCAATCAGCCCCAGAATTTT,CAISETFNQPQNF
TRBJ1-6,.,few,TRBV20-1,TGCAGTGCTAGTGGCGGGAAGGGCTCACCCCTCAACTTT,CSASGGKGSPLNF
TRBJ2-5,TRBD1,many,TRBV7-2,TGTGCCAGCAGCTTATTATGGGGACAGCAAGAGACCCAGTACTTC,CASSLLWGQQETQYF
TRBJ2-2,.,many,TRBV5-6,TGTGCCAGCAGCTTGCAGAGGACCGGGGAGCTGTTTTTT,CASSLQRTGELFF
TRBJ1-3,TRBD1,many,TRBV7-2,TGTGCCAGCAGCCCGCCGGGACAGCACTCTGGAAACACCATATATTTT,CASSPPGQHSGNTIYF
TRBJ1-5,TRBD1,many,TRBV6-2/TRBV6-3,TGTGCCAGCAGTCAACTGGGACAGACGGTCCAGCATTTT,CASSQLGQTVQHF
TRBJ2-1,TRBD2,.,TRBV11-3,TGTGCCAGCAGCTTAGGAGAGCGGGAGGCTGGGTCCGATGAGCAGTTCTTC,CASSLGEREAGSDEQFF
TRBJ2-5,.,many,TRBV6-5,TGTGCCAGCAGTTACTCTCTAGGAGAAACCCAGTACTTC,CASSYSLGETQYF
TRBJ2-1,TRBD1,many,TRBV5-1,TGCGCCAGCAGCTTGACAGGGGCCGGGAATGAGCAGTTCTTC,CASSLTGAGNEQFF
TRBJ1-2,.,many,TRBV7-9,TGTGCCAGCAGTCCACGGGGGGCGTATGGCTACACCTTC,CASSPRGAYGYTF
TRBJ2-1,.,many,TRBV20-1,TGCAGTGCTAGAGATTTCAGCGGGCCCTACAATGAGCAGTTCTTC,CSARDFSGPYNEQFF
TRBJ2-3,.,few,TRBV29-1,TGCAGCGTTGAGAACAGAATCACAGATACGCAGTATTTT,CSVENRITDTQYF
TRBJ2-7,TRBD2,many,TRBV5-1,TGCGCCAGCAGCCCGTCGGGGGGTGGATACGAGCAGTACTTC,CASSPSGGGYEQYF
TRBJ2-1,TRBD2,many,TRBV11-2,TGTGCCAGCAGCGCCACTAGCGGGAGGGCCGGTAATGAGCAGTTCTTC,CASSATSGRAGNEQFF
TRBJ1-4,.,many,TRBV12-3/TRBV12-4,TGTGCCAGCAGTTTAAGAGGACTAAGGGAAAAACTGTTTTTT,CASSLRGLREKLFF